The entry that follows covers one T cell receptor beta chain sequence. The trim removed 4 bases at V and 5 bases at J, leaving 14 bases unmatched. Germline V gene sequence: CDR1 KGHSH, CDR2 LQKENI. The CDR3 extends over 17 amino acids. This sample is drawn from a study of blood T cell repertoires in COVID-19. Study-wide context: The United States, Italy and Spain provided the acute and convalescent COVID-19 samples. T cells, B-cell-depleted T cells, or PBMCs supplied cDNA or gDNA.

In the original workflow: Reference gene primer amplification yielded estimated nucleated cell counts. Profiling relied on immunoSEQ multiplex PCR, and the TCRdb table lists in-frame clones only, not all of them. V, J and clone size reflect that table, while D and trimming were determined from the DNA. This sample yields some 180,000 clones, of which more than 75% are seen a single time; about 2.1% belongs to the top ten. The V and J genes are TRBV18 and TRBJ2-1, with 7 bases identical to TRBD1. The source is a man between 45 and 60 years old who had recovered from COVID-19. The sample was peripheral blood. CDR3 residues: CASSRQGSWSSNNEQFF. In DNA form, the CDR3 reads TGTGCCAGCTCACGACAGGGTTCGTGGTCATCTAACAATGAGCAGTTCTTC. Full variable domain (missing parts from reference TRBV18 and TRBJ2-1): NAGVMQNPRHLVRRRGQEARLRCSPMKGHSHVYWYRQLPEEGLKFMVYLQKENIIDESGMPKERFSAEFPKEGPSILRIQQVVRGDSAAYFCASSRQGSWSSNNEQFFGPGTRLTVL.